This TCR beta chain was documented in a study of blood T cell repertoires in COVID-19. About the research overall: Samples came from the United States, Italy and Spain, spanning acute and convalescent COVID-19.

CDR3 size: 13 residues. Between the trimmed V and J ends, which lost 6 bases and 4 bases, there was a span of 10 bases. Germline CDR1 reads SGHDN; CDR2 reads FVKESK. Some clones are missing from TCRdb's copy, which holds only in-frame ones; the method was immunoSEQ multiplex PCR. In the table there are 150,000 to 200,000 clones, approximately 84% of which are singletons. Material for sequencing was PBMCs or T cells enriched from blood (not recorded which). This rearrangement joins TRBV14 to TRBJ1-5; D perhaps matches TRBD1 (5 bases). This clonotype originated in a human donor with acute COVID-19. The donor label of this sample is uncertain. The CDR3 region is CASSWGGNQPQHF. The CDR3 DNA reads TGTGCCAGCAGTTGGGGGGGGAATCAGCCCCAGCATTTT.